Included here is one T cell receptor beta chain sequence, with context. Its antigen is undetermined. The entry originates in a study of brain T cells in children with intractable seizures. Only cases whose brain tissue showed the highest T cell transcript signatures were sequenced. Method: immunoSEQ multiplex PCR; TCRdb's copy keeps in-frame clones and lacks some. The sample contains 110,000 or so clones, 85% to 95% of which appear only once. Study results and limitations: Patients' HCMV serostatus was unknown; virus specificity rests on CDR3 similarity alone. Pre-surgery blood may have been undersampled, hiding some clones.

The CDR3 contains 15 residues. Trimming removed 6 bases at V and 0 bases at J, with 12 bases between. Germline V CDR1 and CDR2: MNHNY, SVGAGI (reference sequence). This receptor was obtained from a boy in the first two years of life with hemimegalencephaly and intractable seizures. The chain joins TRBV6-6 to TRBJ2-1; D unclear. This material consisted of peripheral blood, taken at surgery. The chain's CDR3 is CASSPSGPSYNEQFF. The CDR3 DNA follows: TGTGCCAGCAGCCCGAGTGGTCCCTCCTACAATGAGCAGTTCTTC.